The clone carrying this TCR beta chain is a singleton in its sample. Its antigen is currently unknown. The data are from a study of cytomegalovirus exposure and HLA in healthy donors. CDR1 MGHRA and CDR2 YSYEKL come from the germline V gene. V lost 1 base, J lost 4 bases, and 11 bases lay in between. The CDR3 runs to 15 residues. Study observations and caveats: Subsequent analysis showed first-cohort TCR clusters tending to co-occur in 120 validation repertoires. A classifier reportedly called cytomegalovirus status with high sensitivity and specificity.

Produced via immunoSEQ multiplex PCR; TCRdb's table is partial and in-frame only. This sample has about 240,000 clones, with approximately 86% found just once. Sequencing used PBMCs. The gene calls are TRBV4-1 and TRBJ1-5; maybe TRBD1 (5 bases). The receptor was isolated from a woman in her twenties or thirties in good health and CMV-seropositive. The CDR3 region has the DNA TGCGCCAGCAGCCAAGGGATGGGGGGTAATCAGCCCCAGCATTTT. This translates into CASSQGMGGNQPQHF.